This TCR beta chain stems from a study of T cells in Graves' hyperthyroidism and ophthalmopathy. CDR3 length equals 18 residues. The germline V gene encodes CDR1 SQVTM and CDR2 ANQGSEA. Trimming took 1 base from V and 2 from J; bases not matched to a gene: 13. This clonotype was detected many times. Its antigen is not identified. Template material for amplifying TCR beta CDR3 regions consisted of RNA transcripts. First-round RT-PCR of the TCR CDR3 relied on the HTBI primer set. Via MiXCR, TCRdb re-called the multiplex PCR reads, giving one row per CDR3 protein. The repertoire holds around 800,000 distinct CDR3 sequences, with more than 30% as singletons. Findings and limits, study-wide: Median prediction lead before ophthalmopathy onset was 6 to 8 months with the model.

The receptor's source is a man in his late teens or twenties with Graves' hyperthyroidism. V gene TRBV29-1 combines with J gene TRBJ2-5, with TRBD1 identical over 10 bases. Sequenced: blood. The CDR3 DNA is TGCAGCGTTGAAGTGGTTGTTTCGGGACAGGGGCCACAAGAGACCCAGTACTTC. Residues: CSVEVVVSGQGPQETQYF.